What follows describes a single TCR beta chain. What this receptor recognizes is not known. Base-call qualities are not available, and no considerably larger clone is one nucleotide away. The CDR3 measures 15 amino acids from cysteine to phenylalanine. Only the CDR3 DNA stays, 45 bases, in frame from base 1. V trim: 3 bases; J trim: 5 bases; unmatched bases: 2. CDR1 and CDR2 are drawn from the germline V gene (reference sequence): SEHNR, FQNEAQ. What this sample's time point label stands for: about 28 days (+/-7) after the second vaccine dose. Because spike-specific TCR depth and breadth did not differ between the two schedules, AZD1222 recipients who got a second dose at roughly 4 weeks were pooled with those who got a second dose at roughly 12 weeks. Vaccinee samples were obtained from the UK trials COV001 and COV002, which included a single-blind randomized controlled phase 2/3 trial of AZD1222 (ChAdOx1 nCoV-19) in healthy adults. For TCRbeta chain sequencing, PBMC samples were collected from trial participants at day 0 and at day 28 after the second dose.

The data originate from a study of T cell responses to AZD1222 COVID-19 vaccine (dated by TCRdb to 2020 to 2023). Study-wide context: TCR sequencing was performed for over 230 trial participants, of whom 200 to 210 were given two doses of AZD1222 and around 25 were given two doses of MenACWY control vaccine. Trial participants were enrolled by age into 18-55, 56-69 and 70-plus year subgroups, with around 150, 28 and 57 TCR-sequenced participants respectively.

The CDR3 regions of human TCRbeta chains were analyzed by immunosequencing. On the study's bioinformatics: TCRs in the repertoires were matched against a reference library of SARS-CoV-2-specific TCRs that had been generated with the MIRA antigen-specificity platform. Breadth meant the fraction of unique TCRs that were SARS-CoV-2-associated, whereas depth meant the fraction of total T cells that were SARS-CoV-2-associated. Using the MIRA data, each spike-specific TCR was mapped to the spike region that the TCR reacts to and placed in a CD4 or CD8 class. Log10-transformed breadth and depth values were compared by one-way ANOVA with Sidak's multiple comparisons tests. Drawn from immuneACCESS, this table holds only the in-frame rearrangements with V and J called that TCRdb kept. Clones are partly lost; checked studies trace under half to an unresolved V gene and leave the rest unexplained. V, J and clone size were drawn from that table, and D and trimming were deduced from the DNA. A total of about 160,000 clones appear in this sample, about 90% of them only once. The ten most abundant clones make up about 4% of the sample.

General conclusions and limits of the study: Because no samples from the day 14 peak response were available, repertoires could be characterized only after the peak T cell response. After two AZD1222 doses, spike-specific TCR breadth and depth were significantly higher than at day 0 and than in MenACWY recipients. Conclusions about previously exposed vaccinees are limited, since just 5 to 7 AZD1222 recipients were seropositive for SARS-CoV-2 at baseline. Reportedly, close to half of the unique spike-specific TCRs recognized epitopes lying outside the regions that are mutated in the B.1.351 and B.1.1.7 variants. In the small 56-69-year group, the increase in depth fell short of significance, most likely because of low power. CD4 TCRs associated with the vaccine covered the entire spike protein, and the dominant responses were in regions 160-218 and 743-854. Participants were mostly white British, with more females than males. The authors suggested clonal diversity may have been underestimated.

This clonotype was sampled from an adult who received the AZD1222 COVID-19 vaccine. Recombination joined TRBV7-9 with TRBJ2-2; 11 bases in the middle match TRBD2. Sequences were derived from peripheral blood, sampled 28 days after the second AZD1222 dose. The nucleotide sequence reads TGTGCCAGCAGCTTTCCTAGCGGGAGGACCGGGGAGCTGTTTTTT. Its coded protein is CASSFPSGRTGELFF.